This T cell receptor (beta chain) originates from a study of graft-versus-host responses after intestinal transplantation. Germline values: CDR1 SGHVS, CDR2 FQNEAQ. The CDR3 totals 17 residues. V lost 1 base to trimming and J lost 3 bases, with 19 bases between them. Graft specimens yielded both intraepithelial and lamina propria lymphocytes. Data came from immunoSEQ multiplex PCR; TCRdb stores just in-frame clones and leaves some out. The table records approximately 17,000 clones, approximately 79% of them present only once. The sequence derives from a human patient who received an intestinal transplant, so some T cells may come from the graft donor. This chain uses TRBV7-8 with TRBJ2-7, with a possible D match to TRBD2 (5 bases). The material sequenced was ileum tissue, taken 17 days after transplant. In nucleotides, the CDR3 is TGTGCCAGCAGCTTAGACGTAAGGAGCGGACGCCACTACGAGCAGTACTTC. Protein product: CASSLDVRSGRHYEQYF.